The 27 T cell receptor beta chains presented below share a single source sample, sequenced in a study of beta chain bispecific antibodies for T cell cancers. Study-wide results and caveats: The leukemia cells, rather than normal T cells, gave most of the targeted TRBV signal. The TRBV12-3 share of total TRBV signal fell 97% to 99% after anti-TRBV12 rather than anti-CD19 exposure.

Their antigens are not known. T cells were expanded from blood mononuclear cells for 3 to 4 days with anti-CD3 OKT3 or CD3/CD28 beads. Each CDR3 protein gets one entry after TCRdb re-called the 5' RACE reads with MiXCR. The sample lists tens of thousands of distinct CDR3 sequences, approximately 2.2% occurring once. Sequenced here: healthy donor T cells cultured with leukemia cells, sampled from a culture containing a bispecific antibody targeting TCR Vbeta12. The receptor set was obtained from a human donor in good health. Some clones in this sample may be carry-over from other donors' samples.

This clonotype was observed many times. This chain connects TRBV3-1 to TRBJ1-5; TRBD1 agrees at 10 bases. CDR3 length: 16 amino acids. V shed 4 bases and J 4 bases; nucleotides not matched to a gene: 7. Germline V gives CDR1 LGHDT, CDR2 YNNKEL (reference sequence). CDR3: CASSPSGQGLNQPQHF. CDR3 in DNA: TGTGCCAGCAGCCCGTCGGGACAGGGGTTAAATCAGCCCCAGCATTTT.

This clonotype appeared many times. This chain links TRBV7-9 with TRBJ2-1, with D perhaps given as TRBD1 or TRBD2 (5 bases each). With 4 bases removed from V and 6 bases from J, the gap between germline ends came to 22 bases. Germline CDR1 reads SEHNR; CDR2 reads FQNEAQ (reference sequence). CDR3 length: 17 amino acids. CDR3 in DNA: TGTGCCAGCAGCTCCACTAGAGCCTCCGGGACGCTCAATGAGCAGTTCTTC. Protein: CASSSTRASGTLNEQFF.

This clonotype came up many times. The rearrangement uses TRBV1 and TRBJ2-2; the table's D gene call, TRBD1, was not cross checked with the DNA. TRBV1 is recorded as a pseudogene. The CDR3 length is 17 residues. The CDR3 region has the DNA TGCACCAGCAGCCCCGAAACCGGGACAGGGCTTGCCGGGGAGCTGTTTTTT. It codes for CTSSPETGTGLAGELFF.

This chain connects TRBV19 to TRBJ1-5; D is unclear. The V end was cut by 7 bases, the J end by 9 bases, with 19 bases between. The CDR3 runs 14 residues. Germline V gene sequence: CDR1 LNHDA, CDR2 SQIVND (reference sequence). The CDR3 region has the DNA TGTGCCAGTACTTCAGAGGAGACGCAACTGCCCCAGCATTTT. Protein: CASTSEETQLPQHF.

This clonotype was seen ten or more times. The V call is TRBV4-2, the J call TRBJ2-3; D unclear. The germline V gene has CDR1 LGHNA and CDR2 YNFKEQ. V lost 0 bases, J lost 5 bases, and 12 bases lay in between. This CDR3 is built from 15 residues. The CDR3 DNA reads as TGTGCCAGCAGCCAAGATTGGCTAGTAGTAGATACGCAGTATTTT. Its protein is CASSQDWLVVDTQYF.

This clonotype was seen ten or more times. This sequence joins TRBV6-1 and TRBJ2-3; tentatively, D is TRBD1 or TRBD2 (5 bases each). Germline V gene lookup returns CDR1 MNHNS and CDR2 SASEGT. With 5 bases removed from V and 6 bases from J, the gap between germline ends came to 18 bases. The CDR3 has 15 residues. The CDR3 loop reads CASSPTGTHGDTQYF. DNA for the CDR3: TGTGCCAGCAGTCCTACCGGGACCCACGGGGATACGCAGTATTTT.

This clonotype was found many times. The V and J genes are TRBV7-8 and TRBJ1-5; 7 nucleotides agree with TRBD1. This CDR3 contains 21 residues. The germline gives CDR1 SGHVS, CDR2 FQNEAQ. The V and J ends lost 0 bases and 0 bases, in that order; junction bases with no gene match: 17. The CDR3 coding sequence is TGTGCCAGCAGCTTAGCTAAGGGGATACAGGGGCCGTCGTATAGCAATCAGCCCCAGCATTTT. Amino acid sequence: CASSLAKGIQGPSYSNQPQHF. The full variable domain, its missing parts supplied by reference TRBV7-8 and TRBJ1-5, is GAGVSQSPRYKVAKRGQDVALRCDPISGHVSLFWYQQALGQGPEFLTYFQNEAQLDKSGLPSDRFFAERPEGSVSTLKIQRTQQEDSAVYLCASSLAKGIQGPSYSNQPQHFGDGTRLSIL.

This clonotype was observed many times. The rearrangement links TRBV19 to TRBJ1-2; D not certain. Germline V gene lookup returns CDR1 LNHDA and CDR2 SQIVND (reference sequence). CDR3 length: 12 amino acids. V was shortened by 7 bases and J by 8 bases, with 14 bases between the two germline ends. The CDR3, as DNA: TGTGCCAGTACGAATGGACTACTCGGCTACACCTTC. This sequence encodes CASTNGLLGYTF.

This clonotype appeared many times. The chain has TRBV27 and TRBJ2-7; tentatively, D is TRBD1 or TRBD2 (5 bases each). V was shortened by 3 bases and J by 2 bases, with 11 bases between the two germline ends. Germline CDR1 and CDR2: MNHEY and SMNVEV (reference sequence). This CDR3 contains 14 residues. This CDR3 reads CASSFGTATYEQYF. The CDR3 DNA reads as TGTGCCAGCAGTTTCGGGACGGCAACCTACGAGCAGTACTTC.

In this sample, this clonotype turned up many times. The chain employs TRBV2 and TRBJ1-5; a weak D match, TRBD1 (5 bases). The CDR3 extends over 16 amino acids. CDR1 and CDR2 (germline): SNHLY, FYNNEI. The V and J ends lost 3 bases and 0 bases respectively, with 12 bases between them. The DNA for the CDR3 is TGTGCCAGCAGTGACGGATGGGGCGATAGCAATCAGCCCCAGCATTTT. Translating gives CASSDGWGDSNQPQHF.

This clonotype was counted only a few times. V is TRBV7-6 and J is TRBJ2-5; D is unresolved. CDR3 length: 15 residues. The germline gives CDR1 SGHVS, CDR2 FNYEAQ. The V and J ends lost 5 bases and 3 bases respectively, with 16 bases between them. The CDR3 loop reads CASSPTFRAEETQYF. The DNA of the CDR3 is TGTGCCAGCAGCCCAACTTTTCGGGCGGAAGAGACCCAGTACTTC.

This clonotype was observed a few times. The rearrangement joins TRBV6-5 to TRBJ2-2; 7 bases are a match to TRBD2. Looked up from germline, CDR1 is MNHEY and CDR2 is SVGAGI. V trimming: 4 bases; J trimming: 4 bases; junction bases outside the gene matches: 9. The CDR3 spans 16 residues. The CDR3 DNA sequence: TGTGCCAGCAGTTTCTCTAGCGGATCGGGCACCGGGGAGCTGTTTTTT. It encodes CASSFSSGSGTGELFF.

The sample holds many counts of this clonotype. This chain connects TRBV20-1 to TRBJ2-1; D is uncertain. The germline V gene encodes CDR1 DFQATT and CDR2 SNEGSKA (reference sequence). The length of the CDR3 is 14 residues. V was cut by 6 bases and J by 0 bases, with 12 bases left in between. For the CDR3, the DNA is TGCAGTGCGGGTTCCCGCGGCTCCTACAATGAGCAGTTCTTC. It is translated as CSAGSRGSYNEQFF.

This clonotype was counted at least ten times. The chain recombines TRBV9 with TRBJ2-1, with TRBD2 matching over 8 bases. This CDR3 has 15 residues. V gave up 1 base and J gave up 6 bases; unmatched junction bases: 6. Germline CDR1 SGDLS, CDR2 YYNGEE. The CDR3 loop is CASSVSAGGGNEQFF. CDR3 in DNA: TGTGCCAGCAGCGTATCCGCGGGGGGCGGCAATGAGCAGTTCTTC. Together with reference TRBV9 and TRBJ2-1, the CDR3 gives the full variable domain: DSGVTQTPKHLITATGQRVTLRCSPRSGDLSVYWYQQSLDQGLQFLIQYYNGEERAKGNILERFSAQQFPDLHSELNLSSLELGDSALYFCASSVSAGGGNEQFFGPGTRLTVL.

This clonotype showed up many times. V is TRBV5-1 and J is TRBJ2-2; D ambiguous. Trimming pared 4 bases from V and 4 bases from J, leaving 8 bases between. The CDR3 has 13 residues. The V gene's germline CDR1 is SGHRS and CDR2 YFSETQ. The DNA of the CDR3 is TGCGCCAGCAGCCCGACTGTCACCGGGGAGCTGTTTTTT. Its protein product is CASSPTVTGELFF.

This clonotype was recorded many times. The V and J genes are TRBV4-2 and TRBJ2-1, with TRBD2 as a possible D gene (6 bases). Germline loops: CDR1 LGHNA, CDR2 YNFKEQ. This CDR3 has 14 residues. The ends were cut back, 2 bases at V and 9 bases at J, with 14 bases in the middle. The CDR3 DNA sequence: TGTGCCAGCAGCCAAAGCCCGGGGGATCTTGAGCAGTTCTTC. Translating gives CASSQSPGDLEQFF.

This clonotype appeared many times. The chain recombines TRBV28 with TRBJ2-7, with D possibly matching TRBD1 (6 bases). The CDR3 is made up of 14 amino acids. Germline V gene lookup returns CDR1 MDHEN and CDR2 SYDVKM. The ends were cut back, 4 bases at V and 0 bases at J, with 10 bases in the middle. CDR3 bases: TGTGCCAGCAGTTCGAGGGACACCTCCTACGAGCAGTACTTC. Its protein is CASSSRDTSYEQYF. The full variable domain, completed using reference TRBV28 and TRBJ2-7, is DVKVTQSSRYLVKRTGEKVFLECVQDMDHENMFWYRQDPGLGLRLIYFSYDVKMKEKGDIPEGYSVSREKKERFSLILESASTNQTSMYLCASSSRDTSYEQYFGPGTRLTVT.

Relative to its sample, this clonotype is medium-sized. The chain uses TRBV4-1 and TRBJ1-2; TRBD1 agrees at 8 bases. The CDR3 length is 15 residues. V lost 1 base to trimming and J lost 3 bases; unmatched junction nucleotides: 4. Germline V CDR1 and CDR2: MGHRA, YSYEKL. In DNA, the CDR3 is TGCGCCAGCAGCCAAGTACAGGGGGAAGACTATGGCTACACCTTC. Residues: CASSQVQGEDYGYTF.

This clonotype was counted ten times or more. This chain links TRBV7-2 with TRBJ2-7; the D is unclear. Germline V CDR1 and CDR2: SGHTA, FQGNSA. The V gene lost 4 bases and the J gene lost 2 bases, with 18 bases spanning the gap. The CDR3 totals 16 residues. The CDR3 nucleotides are TGTGCCAGCAGCTCGCCCCCCGCCGGCAATCCCTACGAGCAGTACTTC. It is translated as CASSSPPAGNPYEQYF.

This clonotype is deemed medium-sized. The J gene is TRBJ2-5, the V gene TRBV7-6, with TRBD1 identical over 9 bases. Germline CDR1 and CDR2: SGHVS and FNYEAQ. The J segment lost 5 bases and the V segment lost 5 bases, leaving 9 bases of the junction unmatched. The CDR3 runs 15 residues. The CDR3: CASSPGQGTGETQYF. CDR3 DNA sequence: TGTGCCAGCAGCCCGGGACAGGGTACGGGTGAGACCCAGTACTTC.

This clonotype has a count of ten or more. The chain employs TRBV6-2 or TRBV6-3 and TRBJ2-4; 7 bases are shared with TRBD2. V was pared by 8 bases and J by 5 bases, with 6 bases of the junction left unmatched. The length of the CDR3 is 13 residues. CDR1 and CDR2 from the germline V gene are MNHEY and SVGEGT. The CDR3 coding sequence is TGTGCCAGCCGGGGGGTAATGGAAAACATTCAGTACTTC. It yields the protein CASRGVMENIQYF.

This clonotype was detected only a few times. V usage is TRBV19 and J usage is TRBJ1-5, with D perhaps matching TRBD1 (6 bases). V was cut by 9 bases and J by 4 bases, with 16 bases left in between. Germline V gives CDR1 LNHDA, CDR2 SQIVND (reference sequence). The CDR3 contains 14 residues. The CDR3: CASRGGGGNQPQHF. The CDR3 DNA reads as TGTGCCAGCCGTGGGGGGGGCGGGAATCAGCCCCAGCATTTT. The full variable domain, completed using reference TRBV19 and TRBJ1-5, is DGGITQSPKYLFRKEGQNVTLSCEQNLNHDAMYWYRQDPGQGLRLIYYSQIVNDFQKGDIAEGYSVSREKKESFPLTVTSAQKNPTAFYLCASRGGGGNQPQHFGDGTRLSIL.

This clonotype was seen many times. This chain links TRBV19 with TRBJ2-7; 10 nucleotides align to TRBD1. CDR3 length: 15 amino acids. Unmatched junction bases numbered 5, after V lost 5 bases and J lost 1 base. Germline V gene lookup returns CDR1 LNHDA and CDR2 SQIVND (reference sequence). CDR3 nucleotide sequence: TGTGCCAGTAGTGCGGGACAGGGGCCTTCCTACGAGCAGTACTTC. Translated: CASSAGQGPSYEQYF.

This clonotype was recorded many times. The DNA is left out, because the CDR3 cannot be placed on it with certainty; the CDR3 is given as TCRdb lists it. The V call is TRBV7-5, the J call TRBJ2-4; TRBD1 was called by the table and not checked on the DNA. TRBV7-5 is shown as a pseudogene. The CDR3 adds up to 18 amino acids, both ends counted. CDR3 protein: CISVSDCIRGKGKNIQYF.

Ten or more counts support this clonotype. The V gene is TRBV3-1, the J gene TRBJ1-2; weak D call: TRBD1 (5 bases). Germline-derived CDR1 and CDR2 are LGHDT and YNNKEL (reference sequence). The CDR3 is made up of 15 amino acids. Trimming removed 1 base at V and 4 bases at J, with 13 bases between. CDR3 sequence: CASSQGRGHSYGYTF. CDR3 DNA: TGTGCCAGCAGCCAAGGGCGAGGACACAGCTATGGCTACACCTTC.

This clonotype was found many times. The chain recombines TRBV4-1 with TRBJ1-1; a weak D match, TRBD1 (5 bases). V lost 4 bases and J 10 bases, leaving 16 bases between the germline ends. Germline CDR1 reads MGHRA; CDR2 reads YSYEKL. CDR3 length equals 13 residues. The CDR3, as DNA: TGCGCCAGCAGCCTAGGGGAGGGCGTGGGAGCTTTCTTT. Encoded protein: CASSLGEGVGAFF.

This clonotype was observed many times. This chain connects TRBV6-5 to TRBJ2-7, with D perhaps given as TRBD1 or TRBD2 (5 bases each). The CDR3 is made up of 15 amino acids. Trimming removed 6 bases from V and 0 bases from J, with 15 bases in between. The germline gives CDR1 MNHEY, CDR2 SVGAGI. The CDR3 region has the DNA TGTGCCAGCAGCTCCGTCGGGACCGGCTCCTACGAGCAGTACTTC. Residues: CASSSVGTGSYEQYF.